Shown below are 21 T cell receptor beta chains from a single sample sequenced in a study of OX40 agonist ivuxolimab in advanced cancers. Produced via immunoSEQ multiplex PCR; TCRdb's table is partial and in-frame only. Counted here are about 25,000 clones, roughly 77% occurring once; the ten biggest clones make up roughly a third. The sequencing used CD4+ or CD8+ T cells sorted from blood, collected in a trial of the OX40 agonist ivuxolimab. The receptors here all came from an adult with an advanced solid tumor such as melanoma, head and neck, liver or kidney cancer.

The chain has TRBV9 and TRBJ2-7; D possibly corresponds to TRBD2 (6 bases). CDR1 SGDLS and CDR2 YYNGEE come from the germline V gene. Trimming pared 0 bases from V and 6 bases from J, leaving 13 bases between. The CDR3 runs to 14 residues. The CDR3 nucleotides read TGTGCCAGCAGCGTAGGAGAGGGACTTGGCGAGCAGTACTTC. Protein: CASSVGEGLGEQYF.

This chain joins TRBV11-2 and TRBJ1-1, with unresolved D. The ends were cut back, 4 bases at V and 4 bases at J, with 7 bases in the middle. CDR3 length: 12 amino acids. Germline CDR1 reads SGHAT; CDR2 reads FQNNGV. The CDR3 reads CASSSAVTEAFF. DNA of the CDR3: TGTGCCAGCAGCTCGGCCGTCACTGAAGCTTTCTTT.

V usage is TRBV9 and J usage is TRBJ2-7, with a weak D call TRBD2 (6 bases). CDR3 length: 17 amino acids. Trimming left V 4 bases short and J 2 bases short, with 22 bases between. Germline values: CDR1 SGDLS, CDR2 YYNGEE. The CDR3 nucleotides are TGTGCCAGCAGCCCTAATCCGGGAAACGGAGGGACCTACGAGCAGTACTTC. Protein: CASSPNPGNGGTYEQYF.

The chain joins TRBV5-8 to TRBJ2-1; D is unclear. V lost 3 bases, J lost 10 bases, and 14 bases lay in between. The CDR3 is made up of 13 amino acids. The germline CDR1 and CDR2 sequences are SGHTS and YDEGEE. The CDR3 DNA reads TGTGCCAGCAGCTGGGGAACCATTGTGGAGCAGTTCTTC. Translated: CASSWGTIVEQFF.

The rearrangement links TRBV7-9 to TRBJ2-1; 12 bases agree with TRBD2. There are 16 residues in the CDR3. The V segment lost 4 bases and the J segment 12 bases; nucleotides outside the gene matches: 13. Germline V gives CDR1 SEHNR, CDR2 FQNEAQ (reference sequence). As DNA, the CDR3 is TGTGCCAGCAGCTCCTCTAGCGGGAGGGGGACAAGGGTGCAGTTCTTC. As protein: CASSSSSGRGTRVQFF. Using reference TRBV7-9 and TRBJ2-1 for the parts outside the CDR3, the full variable domain is DTGVSQNPRHKITKRGQNVTFRCDPISEHNRLYWYRQTLGQGPEFLTYFQNEAQLEKSRLLSDRFSAERPKGSFSTLEIQRTEQGDSAMYLCASSSSSGRGTRVQFFGPGTRLTVL.

CDR3 residues: CASSHGYEQYF. In DNA form, the CDR3 reads TGTGCCAGCAGTCACGGCTACGAGCAGTACTTC. The chain combines TRBV27 with TRBJ2-7; D not certain. Germline CDR1 and CDR2: MNHEY and SMNVEV (reference sequence). This CDR3 contains 11 residues. With 5 bases removed from V and 3 bases from J, the gap between germline ends came to 5 bases.

The rearrangement links TRBV15 to TRBJ2-7; D perhaps matches TRBD1 (7 bases). Trimming took off 0 bases at V and 5 bases at J, with 14 bases between the two ends. The CDR3 consists of 15 residues. CDR1 and CDR2 from the germline V gene are LNHNV and YYDKDF (reference sequence). CDR3 coding DNA: TGTGCCACCAGCAGAGATCTGGCCAGGGGGGACGAGCAGTACTTC. This sequence encodes CATSRDLARGDEQYF.

J is TRBJ1-4 and V is TRBV7-3; 9 bases are shared with TRBD1. The CDR3 sequence is 15 residues long. Germline V lookup: CDR1 SGHTA, CDR2 FQGTGA. With 4 bases clipped from V and 3 bases from J, the junction kept 3 bases outside the gene matches. This CDR3 is CASSSTGGSNEKLFF. CDR3 nucleotide sequence: TGTGCCAGCAGCTCTACAGGGGGCTCTAATGAAAAACTGTTTTTT.

This chain connects TRBV6-1 to TRBJ1-1; D uncertain. CDR1 and CDR2 (germline): MNHNS, SASEGT. Trimming shortened V by 1 base and J by 6 bases, and 15 bases separated the two germline ends. The CDR3 is 15 residues long. CDR3 nucleotide sequence: TGTGCCAGCAGTGAAGTTTTCCTCGGAGGCGCTGAAGCTTTCTTT. Translation: CASSEVFLGGAEAFF.

The chain uses TRBV7-6 and TRBJ2-7; D remains unclear. This CDR3 contains 13 residues. Per germline, CDR1 SGHVS and CDR2 FNYEAQ. V was clipped by 0 bases and J by 3 bases, with 6 bases between them. The CDR3 DNA reads TGTGCCAGCAGCTTAGCTTCGGTCTACGAGCAGTACTTC. Its translation is CASSLASVYEQYF.

V and J are TRBV5-6 and TRBJ2-7; D unclear. The CDR3 runs to 11 residues. Trimming removed 3 bases at V and 6 bases at J, with 7 bases between. Germline CDR1 and CDR2: SGHDT and YYEEEE. The CDR3 bases are TGTGCCAGCAGCTGGACCACCGAGCAGTACTTC. Its protein product is CASSWTTEQYF.

V usage is TRBV2 and J usage is TRBJ2-1; TRBD2 aligns across 8 bases. The junction had 6 bases not matched to a gene; V was cut back by 2 bases and J by 6 bases. The CDR3 length is 15 residues. The germline V gene has CDR1 SNHLY and CDR2 FYNNEI. The CDR3 nucleotides are TGTGCCAGCAGTGAAATCGCGGGGGGAAGCAATGAGCAGTTCTTC. It is translated as CASSEIAGGSNEQFF.

V gene TRBV6-6 combines with J gene TRBJ1-5; the match to TRBD1 covers 8 bases. The CDR3 has 13 residues. Germline CDR1 reads MNHNY; CDR2 reads SVGAGI (reference sequence). Losses at the gene ends were 7 bases for V and 8 bases for J; bases not matched to a gene: 7. The CDR3 coding sequence is TGTGCCAGCATAGGGCAGGGGGCAGAGCCCCAGCATTTT. It specifies CASIGQGAEPQHF.

The rearrangement joins TRBV30 to TRBJ2-3; D uncertain. CDR3 length equals 13 residues. The V gene lost 0 bases and the J gene lost 4 bases, with 8 bases spanning the gap. Germline lookup yields CDR1 GTSNPN and CDR2 SVGIG (reference sequence). The CDR3 sequence is CAWSVIAADTQYF. CDR3 in DNA: TGTGCCTGGAGTGTAATTGCGGCAGATACGCAGTATTTT.

J is TRBJ2-3 and V is TRBV5-1, with unresolved D. V lost 0 bases and J 3 bases, leaving 17 bases between the germline ends. Germline V gene lookup returns CDR1 SGHRS and CDR2 YFSETQ. The CDR3 has 17 amino acids. In DNA form, the CDR3 reads TGCGCCAGCAGCTTGGGCCGGATACAGATTTTAACAGATACGCAGTATTTT. This encodes CASSLGRIQILTDTQYF.

The V and J genes are TRBV10-2 and TRBJ2-3, with D tentatively TRBD1 or TRBD2 (5 bases each). The CDR3 has 15 amino acids. V lost 6 bases, J lost 2 bases, and 15 bases lay in between. The germline V gene encodes CDR1 WSHSY and CDR2 SAAADI. This CDR3 is CASRETGTNTDTQYF. The CDR3 DNA is TGCGCCAGCAGGGAGACCGGGACCAACACAGATACGCAGTATTTT.

This clone is labeled as medium-sized (0.01 to 0.1%). The chain carries TRBV7-8 and TRBJ2-3, with D hard to call. This CDR3 is built from 17 residues. The germline V gene encodes CDR1 SGHVS and CDR2 FQNEAQ. The ends were cut back, 3 bases at V and 2 bases at J, with 18 bases in the middle. The CDR3 loop reads CASSFPESASNTDTQYF. The DNA of the CDR3 is TGTGCCAGCAGCTTCCCAGAGAGCGCTAGTAACACAGATACGCAGTATTTT. The entire variable domain, with the rest obtained from reference TRBV7-8 and TRBJ2-3, is as follows: GAGVSQSPRYKVAKRGQDVALRCDPISGHVSLFWYQQALGQGPEFLTYFQNEAQLDKSGLPSDRFFAERPEGSVSTLKIQRTQQEDSAVYLCASSFPESASNTDTQYFGPGTRLTVL.

This clone showed up just a few times. The chain recombines TRBV4-1 with TRBJ1-2, with 7 bases fitting TRBD1. Germline V lookup: CDR1 MGHRA, CDR2 YSYEKL. With 4 bases clipped from V and 5 bases from J, the junction kept 16 bases outside the gene matches. This CDR3 comprises 17 residues. The CDR3 DNA reads TGCGCCAGCAGCCCTTTATCCGGGACAGCGCCCAAATATGGCTACACCTTC. Translating gives CASSPLSGTAPKYGYTF.

This rearrangement joins TRBV19 to TRBJ2-7, with TRBD1 matching over 9 bases. The J segment lost 1 base and the V segment lost 5 bases, leaving 3 bases of the junction unmatched. This CDR3 contains 14 residues. From germline, CDR1 is LNHDA and CDR2 SQIVND (reference sequence). Here the CDR3 DNA reads TGTGCCAGTAGTTGGACAGGGGATTCCTACGAGCAGTACTTC. It yields the protein CASSWTGDSYEQYF.

The rearrangement uses TRBV9 and TRBJ2-7; the D gene is possibly TRBD2 (7 bases). Germline CDR1 reads SGDLS; CDR2 reads YYNGEE. This CDR3 contains 16 residues. The V end was cut by 3 bases, the J end by 0 bases, with 16 bases between. The CDR3 DNA reads TGTGCCAGCAGCGCGGGGGGCGGGGCTGACTCCTACGAGCAGTACTTC. Its translation: CASSAGGGADSYEQYF.

The chain has TRBV5-1 and TRBJ2-5; D is unclear. The ends were cut back, 2 bases at V and 1 base at J, with 12 bases in the middle. The CDR3 consists of 15 residues. CDR1 and CDR2 (germline): SGHRS, YFSETQ. The DNA of the CDR3 is TGCGCCAGCAGCTTCCCCTTTGGTGCCCAAGAGACCCAGTACTTC. Translated, it gives CASSFPFGAQETQYF.